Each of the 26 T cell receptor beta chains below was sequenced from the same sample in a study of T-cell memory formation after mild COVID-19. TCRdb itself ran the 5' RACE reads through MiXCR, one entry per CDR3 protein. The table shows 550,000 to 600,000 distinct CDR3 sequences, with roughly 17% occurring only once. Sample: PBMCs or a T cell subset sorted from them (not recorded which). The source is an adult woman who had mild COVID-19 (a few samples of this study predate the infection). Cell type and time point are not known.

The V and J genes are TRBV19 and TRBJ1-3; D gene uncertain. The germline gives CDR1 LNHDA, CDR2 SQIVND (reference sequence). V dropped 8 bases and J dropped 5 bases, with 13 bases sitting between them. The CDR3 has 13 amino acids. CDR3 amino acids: CASGLAGRNTIYF. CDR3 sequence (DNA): TGTGCCAGTGGACTCGCTGGGAGAAACACCATATATTTT.

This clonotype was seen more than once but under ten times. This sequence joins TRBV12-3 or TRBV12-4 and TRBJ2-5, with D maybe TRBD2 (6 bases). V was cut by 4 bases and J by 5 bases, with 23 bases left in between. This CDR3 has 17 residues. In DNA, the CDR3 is TGTGCCAGCAGTTCCCGAACCGGGCCCGGGGGTACGGAGACCCAGTACTTC. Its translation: CASSSRTGPGGTETQYF.

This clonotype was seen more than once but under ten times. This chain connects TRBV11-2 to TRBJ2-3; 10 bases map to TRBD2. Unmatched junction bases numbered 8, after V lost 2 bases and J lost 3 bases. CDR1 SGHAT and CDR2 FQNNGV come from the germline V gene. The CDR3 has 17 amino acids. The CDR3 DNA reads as TGTGCCAGCAGCTTATTGGCTAGCGGGAGTTGGACAGATACGCAGTATTTT. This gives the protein CASSLLASGSWTDTQYF.

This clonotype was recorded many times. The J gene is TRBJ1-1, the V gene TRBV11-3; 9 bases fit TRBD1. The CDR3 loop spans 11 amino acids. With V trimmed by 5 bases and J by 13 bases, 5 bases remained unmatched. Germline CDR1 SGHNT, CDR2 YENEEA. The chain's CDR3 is CASSLGQGNFF. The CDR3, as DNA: TGTGCCAGCAGCCTCGGACAGGGGAATTTCTTT.

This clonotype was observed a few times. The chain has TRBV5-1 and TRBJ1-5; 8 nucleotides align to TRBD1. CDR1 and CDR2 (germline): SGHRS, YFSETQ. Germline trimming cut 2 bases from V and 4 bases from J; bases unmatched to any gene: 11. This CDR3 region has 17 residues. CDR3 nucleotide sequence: TGCGCCAGCAGCTTAGACGGTCCAGGGGGCCCAAATCAGCCCCAGCATTTT. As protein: CASSLDGPGGPNQPQHF.

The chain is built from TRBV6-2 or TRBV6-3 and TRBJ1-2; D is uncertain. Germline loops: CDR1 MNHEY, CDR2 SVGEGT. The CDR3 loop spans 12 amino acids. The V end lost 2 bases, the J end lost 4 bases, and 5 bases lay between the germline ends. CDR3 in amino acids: CASSYDTYGYTF. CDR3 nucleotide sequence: TGTGCCAGCAGTTACGACACCTATGGCTACACCTTC.

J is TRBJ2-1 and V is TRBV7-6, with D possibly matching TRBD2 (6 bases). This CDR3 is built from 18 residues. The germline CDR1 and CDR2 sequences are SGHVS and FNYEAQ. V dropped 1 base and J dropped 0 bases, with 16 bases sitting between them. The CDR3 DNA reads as TGTGCCAGCAGCTTAGGGACGAGGTTGGAGGGCTCCTACAATGAGCAGTTCTTC. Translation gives CASSLGTRLEGSYNEQFF.

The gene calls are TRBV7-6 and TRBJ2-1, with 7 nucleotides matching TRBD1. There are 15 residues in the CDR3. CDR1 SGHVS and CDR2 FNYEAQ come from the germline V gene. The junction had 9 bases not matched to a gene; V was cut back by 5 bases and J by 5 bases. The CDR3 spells CASSPKGQRNNEQFF. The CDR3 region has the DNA TGTGCCAGCAGCCCAAAGGGACAGAGAAACAATGAGCAGTTCTTC.

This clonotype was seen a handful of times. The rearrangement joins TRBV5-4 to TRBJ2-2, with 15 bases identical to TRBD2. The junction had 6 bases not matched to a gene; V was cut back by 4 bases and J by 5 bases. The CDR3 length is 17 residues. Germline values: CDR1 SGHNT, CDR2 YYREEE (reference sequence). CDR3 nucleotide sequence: TGTGCCAGCAGCCCGGGACTAGCGGGAGGAGGAACCGGGGAGCTGTTTTTT. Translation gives CASSPGLAGGGTGELFF. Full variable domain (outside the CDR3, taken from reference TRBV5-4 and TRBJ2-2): ETGVTQSPTHLIKTRGQQVTLRCSSQSGHNTVSWYQQALGQGPQFIFQYYREEENGRGNFPPRFSGLQFPNYSSELNVNALELDDSALYLCASSPGLAGGGTGELFFGEGSRLTVL.

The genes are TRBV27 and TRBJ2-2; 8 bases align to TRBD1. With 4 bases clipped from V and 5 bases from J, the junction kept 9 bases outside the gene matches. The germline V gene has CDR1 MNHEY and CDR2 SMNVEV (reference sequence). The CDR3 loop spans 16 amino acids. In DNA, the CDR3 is TGTGCCAGCAGTTCACCCAGGGGGCGACGGACCGGGGAGCTGTTTTTT. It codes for CASSSPRGRRTGELFF.

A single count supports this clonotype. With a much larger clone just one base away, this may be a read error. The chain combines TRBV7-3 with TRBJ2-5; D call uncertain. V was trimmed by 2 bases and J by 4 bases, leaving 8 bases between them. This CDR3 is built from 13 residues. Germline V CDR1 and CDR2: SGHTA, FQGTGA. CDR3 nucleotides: TGTGCCAGCAGCTTATGGGGTGGAGAGACCCAGTACTTC. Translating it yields CASSLWGGETQYF.

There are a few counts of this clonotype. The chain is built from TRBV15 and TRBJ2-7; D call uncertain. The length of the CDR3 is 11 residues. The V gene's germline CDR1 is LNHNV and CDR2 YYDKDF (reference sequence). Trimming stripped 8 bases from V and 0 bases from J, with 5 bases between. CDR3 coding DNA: TGTGCCACCCATGCCTCCTACGAGCAGTACTTC. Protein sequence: CATHASYEQYF.

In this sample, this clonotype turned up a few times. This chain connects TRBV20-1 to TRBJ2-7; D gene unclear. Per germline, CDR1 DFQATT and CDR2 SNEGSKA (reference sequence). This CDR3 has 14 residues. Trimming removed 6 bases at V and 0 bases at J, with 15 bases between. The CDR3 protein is CSAPNLHSSYEQYF. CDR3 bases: TGCAGTGCACCGAACCTACACTCCTCCTACGAGCAGTACTTC.

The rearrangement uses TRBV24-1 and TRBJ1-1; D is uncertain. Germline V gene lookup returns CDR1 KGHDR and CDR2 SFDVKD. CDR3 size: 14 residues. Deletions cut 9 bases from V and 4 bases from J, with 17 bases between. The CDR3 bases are TGTGCCACCCGTGCCCGCGGAGGGTTCACTGAAGCTTTCTTT. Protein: CATRARGGFTEAFF.

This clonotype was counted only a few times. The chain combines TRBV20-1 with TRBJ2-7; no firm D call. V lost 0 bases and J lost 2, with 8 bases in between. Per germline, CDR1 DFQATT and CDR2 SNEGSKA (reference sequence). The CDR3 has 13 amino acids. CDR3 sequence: CSAREKYTYEQYF. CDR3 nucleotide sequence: TGCAGTGCTAGAGAAAAGTATACCTACGAGCAGTACTTC.

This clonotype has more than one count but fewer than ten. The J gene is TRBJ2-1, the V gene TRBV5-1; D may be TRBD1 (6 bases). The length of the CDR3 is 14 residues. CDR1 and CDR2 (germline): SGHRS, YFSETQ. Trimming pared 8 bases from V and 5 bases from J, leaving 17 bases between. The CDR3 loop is CASTGLGMNNEQFF. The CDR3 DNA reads TGCGCCAGTACAGGGCTAGGCATGAACAATGAGCAGTTCTTC.

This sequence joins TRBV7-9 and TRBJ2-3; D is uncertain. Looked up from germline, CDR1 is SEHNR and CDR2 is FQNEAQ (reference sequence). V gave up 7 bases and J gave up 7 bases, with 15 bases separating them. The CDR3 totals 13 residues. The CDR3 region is CASKPIETHTQYF. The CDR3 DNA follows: TGTGCCAGCAAGCCGATCGAGACCCATACGCAGTATTTT.

The CDR3 region has the DNA TGTGCCAGCAGTGCCCAGATTGGACAGTTGAGCCCCTACGAGCAGTACTTC. Protein sequence: CASSAQIGQLSPYEQYF. The chain recombines TRBV28 with TRBJ2-7; D possibly corresponds to TRBD1 (6 bases). V lost 5 bases to trimming and J lost 2 bases, with 22 bases between them. This CDR3 has 17 residues. Germline V gene data show CDR1 as MDHEN and CDR2 as SYDVKM.

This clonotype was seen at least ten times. CDR3 region: CSVGLAGGPRGEQYF. In nucleotides, the CDR3 is TGCAGCGTTGGGTTAGCGGGAGGGCCTAGGGGCGAGCAGTACTTC. The chain has TRBV29-1 and TRBJ2-7; 11 positions match TRBD2. CDR1 and CDR2 from the germline V gene are SQVTM and ANQGSEA. The CDR3 runs 15 residues. After removal of 4 bases from V and 6 bases from J, the junction contained 11 bases not matched to a gene.

The CDR3 is CASSLRTGRHLSGANVLTF. The DNA of the CDR3 is TGTGCCAGCAGCTTAAGGACAGGCCGACACCTCTCTGGGGCCAACGTCCTGACTTTC. V is TRBV11-1 and J is TRBJ2-6; TRBD1 matches at 7 bases. The germline V gene has CDR1 SGHAT and CDR2 FQDESV (reference sequence). V lost 2 bases, J lost 0 bases, and 10 bases stayed unmatched. The CDR3 sequence is 19 residues long.

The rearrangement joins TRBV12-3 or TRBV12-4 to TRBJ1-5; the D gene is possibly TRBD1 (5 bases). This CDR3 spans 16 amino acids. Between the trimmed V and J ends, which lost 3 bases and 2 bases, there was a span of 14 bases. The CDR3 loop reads CASSFWGVRGNQPQHF. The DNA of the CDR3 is TGTGCCAGCAGTTTTTGGGGGGTTCGGGGCAATCAGCCCCAGCATTTT.

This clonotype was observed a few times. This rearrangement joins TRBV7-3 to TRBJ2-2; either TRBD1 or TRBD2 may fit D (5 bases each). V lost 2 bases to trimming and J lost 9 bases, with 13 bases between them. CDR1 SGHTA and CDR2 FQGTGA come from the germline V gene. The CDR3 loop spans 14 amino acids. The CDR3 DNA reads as TGTGCCAGCAGCTTAGACCGAGGGACCCGGGAGCTGTTTTTT. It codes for CASSLDRGTRELFF.

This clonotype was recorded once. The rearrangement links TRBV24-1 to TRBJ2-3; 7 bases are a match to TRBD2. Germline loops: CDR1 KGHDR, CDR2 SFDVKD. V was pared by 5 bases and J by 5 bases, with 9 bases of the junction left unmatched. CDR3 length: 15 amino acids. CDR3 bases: TGTGCCACCAGTGCATCGGGGGGTTTAGGAGATACGCAGTATTTT. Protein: CATSASGGLGDTQYF.

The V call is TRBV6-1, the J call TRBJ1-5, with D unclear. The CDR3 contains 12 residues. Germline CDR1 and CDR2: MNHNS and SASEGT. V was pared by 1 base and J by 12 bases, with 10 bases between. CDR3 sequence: CASSEVGSNQHF. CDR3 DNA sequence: TGTGCCAGCAGTGAAGTTGGATCCAACCAGCATTTT.

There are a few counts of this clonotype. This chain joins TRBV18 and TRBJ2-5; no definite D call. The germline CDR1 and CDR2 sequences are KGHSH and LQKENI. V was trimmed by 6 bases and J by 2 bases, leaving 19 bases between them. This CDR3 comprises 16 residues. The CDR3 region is CASSRATRGLQETQYF. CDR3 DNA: TGTGCCAGCTCTCGCGCCACACGTGGGCTTCAAGAGACCCAGTACTTC.

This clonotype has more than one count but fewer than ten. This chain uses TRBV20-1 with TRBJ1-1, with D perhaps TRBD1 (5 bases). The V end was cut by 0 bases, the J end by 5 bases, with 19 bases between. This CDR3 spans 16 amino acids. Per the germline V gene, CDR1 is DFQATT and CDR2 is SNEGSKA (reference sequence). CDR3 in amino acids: CSARDDGGRSWTEAFF. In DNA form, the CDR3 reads TGCAGTGCTAGAGATGACGGGGGTCGTAGCTGGACTGAAGCTTTCTTT.